This T cell receptor beta chain was sequenced in a study of graft-versus-host responses after intestinal transplantation. Study as a whole: Grafts that recipients had were multivisceral, liver-intestinal, or isolated intestinal transplants. Anti-thymocyte globulin induction, then tacrolimus and steroids for two to four years, went to all recipients.

Study-level points and caveats: Declines in HvG clones occurring early post-transplant were associated with peak circulating GvH clone levels. Allograft graft-versus-host to host-versus-graft clonal ratios ran high in patients with graft-donor T cell macrochimerism.

Concerning this clone itself: Its cognate antigen is unknown.

Germline V gene data show CDR1 as SGHRS and CDR2 as YFSETQ. The CDR3 runs 12 residues. V was trimmed by 5 bases and J by 6 bases, leaving 9 bases between them. Produced via immunoSEQ multiplex PCR; TCRdb's table is partial and in-frame only. Seen here are some 110,000 clones, just over 90% observed once, and the top ten hold about 0.18%. The V and J genes are TRBV5-1 and TRBJ2-1; tentative D call: TRBD2 (5 bases). The receptor's source is a human donor who received an intestinal transplant. This specimen was unstimulated CD4+ T cells sorted from spleen or lymph node cells, taken before intestinal transplant. The CDR3, as DNA: TGCGCCAGCAGTAAGGACTTCAATGAGCAGTTCTTC. Its translation is CASSKDFNEQFF. Together with reference TRBV5-1 and TRBJ2-1, the CDR3 gives the full variable domain: KAGVTQTPRYLIKTRGQQVTLSCSPISGHRSVSWYQQTPGQGLQFLFEYFSETQRNKGNFPGRFSGRQFSNSRSEMNVSTLELGDSALYLCASSKDFNEQFFGPGTRLTVL.